One sample yielded the 32 T cell receptor beta chains listed below, sequenced in a study of cytomegalovirus exposure and HLA in healthy donors. The protocol was immunoSEQ multiplex PCR, while the TCRdb copy is restricted to in-frame clones and leaves out a portion. In the table there are around 170,000 clones, roughly 85% of which are singletons. The sequencing input was PBMCs. The origin of the receptors is a man aged 18 to 29 in good health and CMV-seropositive.

This sequence joins TRBV4-2 and TRBJ2-3, with 10 bases aligning to TRBD2. The CDR3 has 19 amino acids. With V trimmed by 5 bases and J by 0 bases, 14 bases remained unmatched. Per germline, CDR1 LGHNA and CDR2 YNFKEQ. DNA for the CDR3: TGTGCCAGCAGCAAAGGCAGCGGGGGGGCTGGAGGTAGCACAGATACGCAGTATTTT. It translates to CASSKGSGGAGGSTDTQYF.

V is TRBV7-9 and J is TRBJ2-7; possibly TRBD2 for D (5 bases). Trimming removed 1 base from V and 5 bases from J, with 6 bases in between. The CDR3 is 12 residues long. Germline V CDR1 and CDR2: SEHNR, FQNEAQ (reference sequence). In DNA form, the CDR3 reads TGTGCCAGCAGCTTAGTCGGGAACGAGCAGTACTTC. This translates into CASSLVGNEQYF.

The genes are TRBV5-8 and TRBJ1-5; a possible D gene is TRBD1 (6 bases). In germline, CDR1 is SGHTS, CDR2 YDEGEE. This CDR3 is built from 15 residues. V was trimmed by 5 bases and J by 5 bases, leaving 17 bases between them. CDR3 in amino acids: CASRVDSAGDQPQHF. The CDR3 nucleotides read TGTGCCAGCAGAGTGGACAGCGCCGGTGATCAGCCCCAGCATTTT.

This clone has just one count. The chain joins TRBV7-9 to TRBJ2-3, with D unresolved. Trimming cost V 4 bases and J 6 bases, with 8 bases left between them. This CDR3 region has 12 residues. In germline, CDR1 is SEHNR, CDR2 FQNEAQ (reference sequence). The CDR3 coding sequence is TGTGCCAGCAGCTCTGACTCCGATACGCAGTATTTT. Amino acids: CASSSDSDTQYF. The whole variable domain, remainder taken from reference TRBV7-9 and TRBJ2-3, is DTGVSQNPRHKITKRGQNVTFRCDPISEHNRLYWYRQTLGQGPEFLTYFQNEAQLEKSRLLSDRFSAERPKGSFSTLEIQRTEQGDSAMYLCASSSDSDTQYFGPGTRLTVL.

This clone was observed a handful of times. The chain recombines TRBV30 with TRBJ1-1; D call uncertain. The CDR3 length is 11 residues. Trimming pared 0 bases from V and 7 bases from J, leaving 6 bases between. Germline V lookup: CDR1 GTSNPN, CDR2 SVGIG (reference sequence). CDR3 in DNA: TGTGCCTGGAGTGTGTCCAGTGAAGCTTTCTTT. This translates into CAWSVSSEAFF.

The chain combines TRBV6-5 with TRBJ2-1; D perhaps matches TRBD2 (6 bases). Deletions cut 2 bases from V and 1 base from J, with 9 bases between. The germline gives CDR1 MNHEY, CDR2 SVGAGI. This CDR3 contains 15 residues. CDR3 DNA sequence: TGTGCCAGCAGTTACGGGGGGAAATCCTACAATGAGCAGTTCTTC. Translation gives CASSYGGKSYNEQFF.

This clone appeared a single time. CDR3 in DNA: TGTGCCTGGAGTCCCGCCGGCCAGGGGTCTTCACCCCTCCACTTT. It codes for CAWSPAGQGSSPLHF. The chain uses TRBV30 and TRBJ1-6; possibly TRBD1 for D (6 bases). Trimming took off 2 bases at V and 9 bases at J, with 17 bases between the two ends. The CDR3 length is 15 residues. Germline assignment: CDR1 GTSNPN and CDR2 SVGIG (reference sequence).

This chain links TRBV5-1 with TRBJ2-5, with 8 bases matching TRBD1. The CDR3 length is 15 residues. Trimming cost V 4 bases and J 10 bases; bases outside gene matches: 15. Germline values: CDR1 SGHRS, CDR2 YFSETQ. This CDR3 is CASSRDRSPSRGQYF. CDR3 DNA: TGCGCCAGCAGCCGGGACAGGTCTCCCTCCAGGGGCCAGTACTTC.

The genes are TRBV7-9 and TRBJ1-2; 7 bases match TRBD1. The CDR3 runs to 15 residues. Unmatched junction bases numbered 8, after V lost 5 bases and J lost 2 bases. Germline V lookup: CDR1 SEHNR, CDR2 FQNEAQ (reference sequence). CDR3 bases: TGTGCCAGCAGCCCCCAGGGGGTCCCCAACTATGGCTACACCTTC. Translated, it gives CASSPQGVPNYGYTF.

V and J are TRBV5-1 and TRBJ1-1; D uncertain. Looked up from germline, CDR1 is SGHRS and CDR2 is YFSETQ. Trimming pared 3 bases from V and 0 bases from J, leaving 9 bases between. The CDR3 sequence is 14 residues long. Written as DNA, the CDR3 is TGCGCCAGCAGCTATGAACCTATGAACACTGAAGCTTTCTTT. Protein sequence: CASSYEPMNTEAFF.

The chain carries TRBV4-1 and TRBJ2-7, with TRBD2 matching 12 bases. CDR1 MGHRA and CDR2 YSYEKL come from the germline V gene. V trimming: 1 base; J trimming: 1 base; junction bases outside the gene matches: 8. The CDR3 is made up of 18 amino acids. CDR3 in amino acids: CASSQGGASGGASYEQYF. The CDR3 nucleotides are TGCGCCAGCAGCCAAGGGGGGGCTAGCGGGGGGGCGTCCTACGAGCAGTACTTC.

The chain couples TRBV28 to TRBJ2-5, with a possible D match to TRBD2 (6 bases). The V gene's germline CDR1 is MDHEN and CDR2 SYDVKM. The CDR3 length is 13 residues. Between the trimmed V and J ends, which lost 2 bases and 5 bases, there was a span of 9 bases. CDR3 sequence (DNA): TGTGCCAGCAGTTTAGGGGGAGGCGAGACCCAGTACTTC. It is translated as CASSLGGGETQYF.

V is TRBV2 and J is TRBJ2-7, with a weak D call TRBD1 (6 bases). The CDR3 is 12 amino acids. Germline V gives CDR1 SNHLY, CDR2 FYNNEI. V lost 5 bases to trimming and J lost 5 bases, with 10 bases between them. CDR3 in DNA: TGTGCCAGCAGTAAACAGGGAAACGAGCAGTACTTC. Residues: CASSKQGNEQYF.

This chain connects TRBV5-1 to TRBJ2-5; 10 bases are shared with TRBD1. The V and J ends lost 3 bases and 4 bases, in that order; junction bases with no gene match: 6. CDR3 length: 15 residues. Germline assignment: CDR1 SGHRS and CDR2 YFSETQ. The CDR3 DNA sequence: TGCGCCAGCAGCTCAGGGGACAGGGGAGTAGAGACCCAGTACTTC. Amino acids: CASSSGDRGVETQYF. The complete variable domain, with remaining parts taken from reference TRBV5-1 and TRBJ2-5, reads KAGVTQTPRYLIKTRGQQVTLSCSPISGHRSVSWYQQTPGQGLQFLFEYFSETQRNKGNFPGRFSGRQFSNSRSEMNVSTLELGDSALYLCASSSGDRGVETQYFGPGTRLLVL.

This rearrangement joins TRBV6-5 to TRBJ1-2, with 9 bases lining up with TRBD1. The J segment lost 6 bases and the V segment lost 6 bases, leaving 5 bases of the junction unmatched. The CDR3 consists of 13 residues. Per the germline V gene, CDR1 is MNHEY and CDR2 is SVGAGI. The chain's CDR3 is CASRLGQGDGYTF. In DNA form, the CDR3 reads TGTGCCAGCAGACTGGGACAGGGAGATGGCTACACCTTC.

The CDR3 sequence is CASSLAEGVANTEAFF. In DNA form, the CDR3 reads TGCGCCAGCAGCTTGGCCGAAGGAGTAGCGAACACTGAAGCTTTCTTT. V gene TRBV5-1 combines with J gene TRBJ1-1; no reliable D call. The V end lost 0 bases, the J end lost 1 base, and 13 bases lay between the germline ends. Per germline, CDR1 SGHRS and CDR2 YFSETQ. The CDR3 runs to 16 residues.

The chain joins TRBV11-1 to TRBJ2-5, with unresolved D. V shed 5 bases and J shed 4 bases, with 17 bases lying between them. The CDR3 length is 15 residues. CDR1 and CDR2 from the germline V gene are SGHAT and FQDESV (reference sequence). The CDR3 coding sequence is TGTGCCAGCAGCCCGGCTATTACCTCAGGAGAGACCCAGTACTTC. Its protein is CASSPAITSGETQYF.

V gene TRBV2 combines with J gene TRBJ2-2, with D maybe TRBD2 (5 bases). Per the germline V gene, CDR1 is SNHLY and CDR2 is FYNNEI. This CDR3 comprises 14 residues. Trimming took off 1 base at V and 7 bases at J, with 10 bases between the two ends. The CDR3 bases are TGTGCCAGCAGTGAAGGTCGGGGAATCGGGGAGCTGTTTTTT. Encoded protein: CASSEGRGIGELFF.

The rearrangement links TRBV28 to TRBJ1-2; possible D gene TRBD1, 5 bases. The CDR3 is made up of 17 amino acids. Trimming stripped 3 bases from V and 1 base from J, with 18 bases between. CDR1 is MDHEN and CDR2 is SYDVKM in the germline V gene. The CDR3 sequence: CASSFGGSGLGNYGYTF. The DNA of the CDR3 is TGTGCCAGCAGTTTCGGGGGGTCGGGGTTGGGTAACTATGGCTACACCTTC.

The chain recombines TRBV2 with TRBJ2-2; TRBD2 aligns across 8 bases. Germline V gene data show CDR1 as SNHLY and CDR2 as FYNNEI. J was trimmed by 5 bases and V by 7 bases; bases with no gene match: 12. The CDR3 has 16 amino acids. CDR3 DNA: TGTGCCAGCACGGGGGGGGCGGGAGTGCAAACCGGGGAGCTGTTTTTT. Its protein product is CASTGGAGVQTGELFF.

The V and J genes are TRBV7-6 and TRBJ1-5; D perhaps matches TRBD1 (6 bases). CDR1 is SGHVS and CDR2 is FNYEAQ in the germline V gene. Trimming took 10 bases from V and 0 from J, leaving 25 bases between them. CDR3 size: 18 residues. CDR3 residues: CAIPSPDSLSYSNQPQHF. CDR3 nucleotide sequence: TGTGCCATCCCGTCTCCGGACAGCCTCTCTTATAGCAATCAGCCCCAGCATTTT.

This rearrangement joins TRBV27 to TRBJ2-3; 9 bases agree with TRBD1. The CDR3 is 16 residues long. V was clipped by 6 bases and J by 4 bases; unmatched bases: 11. Germline V gene lookup returns CDR1 MNHEY and CDR2 SMNVEV (reference sequence). The CDR3 DNA follows: TGTGCCAGCAGGACCGGGACAGGGTGGCTCGCAGATACGCAGTATTTT. Amino acids: CASRTGTGWLADTQYF.

The V gene is TRBV4-2, the J gene TRBJ2-6; D perhaps matches TRBD2 (6 bases). Germline CDR1 reads LGHNA; CDR2 reads YNFKEQ. Trimming shortened V by 0 bases and J by 2 bases, and 14 bases separated the two germline ends. The CDR3 spans 18 residues. Written as DNA, the CDR3 is TGTGCCAGCAGCCAAGAGTCGGAGGGACCGCCTGGGGCCAACGTCCTGACTTTC. As protein: CASSQESEGPPGANVLTF.

The chain links TRBV7-2 to TRBJ2-7; the D gene is possibly TRBD2 (6 bases). Germline V gives CDR1 SGHTA, CDR2 FQGNSA. The CDR3 has 14 residues. The ends were cut back, 0 bases at V and 3 bases at J, with 9 bases in the middle. The CDR3 sequence: CASSLAGGGYEQYF. As DNA, the CDR3 is TGTGCCAGCAGCTTAGCGGGGGGAGGCTACGAGCAGTACTTC.

V and J are TRBV6-5 and TRBJ1-1; D gene ambiguous. This CDR3 is built from 14 residues. Trimming shortened V by 0 bases and J by 7 bases, and 12 bases separated the two germline ends. Germline V CDR1 and CDR2: MNHEY, SVGAGI. The CDR3, as DNA: TGTGCCAGCAGTTACTCGGGAGGGCGCTATGAAGCTTTCTTT. It is translated as CASSYSGGRYEAFF.

The chain employs TRBV5-1 and TRBJ2-5; D is possibly TRBD1 (6 bases). V was pared by 0 bases and J by 3 bases, with 6 bases between. Germline CDR1 is SGHRS and CDR2 is YFSETQ. The length of the CDR3 is 13 residues. This CDR3 reads CASSLEGEETQYF. DNA for the CDR3: TGCGCCAGCAGCTTGGAGGGGGAAGAGACCCAGTACTTC.

The chain joins TRBV30 to TRBJ1-1, with TRBD1 matching over 8 bases. The CDR3 extends over 14 amino acids. With 3 bases clipped from V and 7 bases from J, the junction kept 10 bases outside the gene matches. CDR1 is GTSNPN, CDR2 SVGIG, per germline (reference sequence). This CDR3 reads CAWSASGGVSEAFF. DNA of the CDR3: TGTGCCTGGAGCGCCTCAGGGGGCGTGAGTGAAGCTTTCTTT.

CDR3 DNA: TGTGCCAGCAGTTACGCGGGACAGAGCCCTTACGAGCAGTACTTC. Its translation is CASSYAGQSPYEQYF. This chain links TRBV6-6 with TRBJ2-7, with a possible D match to TRBD1 (7 bases). The germline V gene encodes CDR1 MNHNY and CDR2 SVGAGI (reference sequence). Trimming took 2 bases from V and 4 from J, leaving 15 bases between them. There are 15 residues in the CDR3.

The chain has TRBV4-1 and TRBJ1-1; D is unresolved. CDR3 length: 15 residues. Trimming took off 1 base at V and 6 bases at J, with 15 bases between the two ends. Per germline, CDR1 MGHRA and CDR2 YSYEKL. The CDR3 protein is CASSQGGRLSPEAFF. The CDR3 DNA sequence: TGCGCCAGCAGCCAAGGCGGGAGGTTGAGTCCTGAAGCTTTCTTT.

V and J are TRBV29-1 and TRBJ2-2, with D unclear. The CDR3 spans 12 residues. Trimming took off 0 bases at V and 6 bases at J, with 5 bases between the two ends. Germline CDR1 SQVTM, CDR2 ANQGSEA. The CDR3 loop reads CSVEDNAGELFF. In DNA form, the CDR3 reads TGCAGCGTTGAAGACAATGCCGGGGAGCTGTTTTTT.

This chain uses TRBV5-6 with TRBJ2-3; possibly TRBD2 for D (6 bases). The germline V gene encodes CDR1 SGHDT and CDR2 YYEEEE. The CDR3 sequence is 13 residues long. The V and J ends lost 2 bases and 6 bases respectively, with 10 bases between them. DNA of the CDR3: TGTGCCAGCAGCTTCACTAGCAGGGATACGCAGTATTTT. This codes for CASSFTSRDTQYF.

The J gene is TRBJ2-2, the V gene TRBV11-2; 8 bases are a match to TRBD2. The CDR3 loop spans 16 amino acids. V lost 2 bases to trimming and J lost 4 bases; unmatched junction nucleotides: 6. The germline gives CDR1 SGHAT, CDR2 FQNNGV. CDR3 region: CASSLIGGAGTGELFF. As DNA, the CDR3 is TGTGCCAGCAGCTTAATCGGGGGGGCGGGCACCGGGGAGCTGTTTTTT.